Below are 16 T cell receptor beta chains sequenced from a single sample in a study of blood T cells in healthy people across ages. The use of a sample-barcoded 5' primer and a J-beta primer mix characterized a second PCR of 7 to 11 cycles. In TCRdb, the 5' RACE reads were re-called with MiXCR into one record per CDR3 protein. The sample lists more than 650,000 distinct CDR3 sequences, 53% occurring once. Sequencing was done on a sample of blood. Receptors originate from an elderly man in good health.

The chain links TRBV11-1 to TRBJ1-1; D ambiguous. The CDR3 is 16 amino acids. CDR1 and CDR2 (germline): SGHAT, FQDESV (reference sequence). V shed 5 bases and J shed 7 bases, with 23 bases lying between them. CDR3 bases: TGTGCCAGCAGCGCAGACATCGGGCGGCCGGGTGGTGAAGCTTTCTTT. Residues: CASSADIGRPGGEAFF. The full variable domain, completed using reference TRBV11-1 and TRBJ1-1, is EAEVAQSPRYKITEKSQAVAFWCDPISGHATLYWYRQILGQGPELLVQFQDESVVDDSQLPKDRFSAERLKGVDSTLKIQPAELGDSAMYLCASSADIGRPGGEAFFGQGTRLTVV.

This chain joins TRBV18 and TRBJ2-7; tentative D call: TRBD1 (5 bases). This CDR3 has 15 amino acids. V was trimmed by 6 bases and J by 5 bases, leaving 20 bases between them. The V gene's germline CDR1 is KGHSH and CDR2 LQKENI. The CDR3 protein is CASSPRPRVIHEQYF. The CDR3 nucleotides are TGTGCCAGCTCCCCCCGGCCCAGGGTAATCCACGAGCAGTACTTC.

The CDR3 is CASSQGQAAGTEAFF. The CDR3 DNA follows: TGTGCCAGCAGCCAAGGACAAGCCGCGGGGACTGAAGCTTTCTTT. V is TRBV3-1 and J is TRBJ1-1; no definite D call. The CDR3 length is 15 residues. V was trimmed by 1 base and J by 5 bases, leaving 14 bases between them. Germline CDR1 is LGHDT and CDR2 is YNNKEL (reference sequence).

This clonotype was seen only a few times. The chain couples TRBV7-9 to TRBJ1-2; 7 bases match TRBD1. The J segment lost 3 bases and the V segment lost 5 bases, leaving 6 bases of the junction unmatched. The germline V gene has CDR1 SEHNR and CDR2 FQNEAQ (reference sequence). CDR3 length: 14 amino acids. CDR3 coding DNA: TGTGCCAGCAGCCAACGACAGGGCGACTATGGCTACACCTTC. Amino acid sequence: CASSQRQGDYGYTF.

The rearrangement uses TRBV15 and TRBJ2-5; possibly TRBD2 for D (6 bases). The CDR3 extends over 13 amino acids. The V gene's germline CDR1 is LNHNV and CDR2 YYDKDF (reference sequence). V was pared by 4 bases and J by 7 bases, with 13 bases between. This CDR3 reads CATSTQREATQYF. The CDR3 DNA follows: TGTGCCACCAGCACCCAAAGGGAGGCGACCCAGTACTTC.

The chain recombines TRBV20-1 with TRBJ1-2; D unresolved. The CDR3 runs to 13 residues. The V gene lost 3 bases and the J gene lost 7 bases, with 15 bases spanning the gap. The germline gives CDR1 DFQATT, CDR2 SNEGSKA (reference sequence). CDR3 protein: CSARWGREGGYTF. The DNA for the CDR3 is TGCAGTGCTAGGTGGGGAAGGGAAGGTGGCTACACCTTC.

This chain links TRBV10-3 with TRBJ2-1; 10 positions agree with TRBD2. Per germline, CDR1 ENHRY and CDR2 SYGVKD. Unmatched junction bases numbered 8, after V lost 4 bases and J lost 5 bases. The CDR3 runs 16 residues. The CDR3 loop is CAISARTSGDNNEQFF. CDR3 nucleotide sequence: TGTGCCATCAGTGCCAGGACTAGCGGAGACAACAATGAGCAGTTCTTC.

This clonotype showed up just a few times. The chain carries TRBV11-2 and TRBJ2-1; the match to TRBD1 covers 7 bases. After removal of 5 bases from V and 1 base from J, the junction contained 8 bases not matched to a gene. Germline V CDR1 and CDR2: SGHAT, FQNNGV. The CDR3 has 16 amino acids. The CDR3 nucleotides are TGTGCCAGCAGCATGAGTGGGACAGTGTCCTACAATGAGCAGTTCTTC. This encodes CASSMSGTVSYNEQFF.

This clonotype was observed a few times. The chain has TRBV20-1 and TRBJ2-5, with TRBD2 as a possible D gene (6 bases). The germline gives CDR1 DFQATT, CDR2 SNEGSKA (reference sequence). V was clipped by 0 bases and J by 5 bases, with 16 bases between them. There are 15 residues in the CDR3. For the CDR3, the DNA is TGCAGTGCTAGAGATGGACGGGAGAGGTGGGAGACCCAGTACTTC. The encoded protein is CSARDGRERWETQYF.

The chain is built from TRBV20-1 and TRBJ2-1; TRBD2 matches 8 bases. Per germline, CDR1 DFQATT and CDR2 SNEGSKA (reference sequence). The CDR3 runs to 13 residues. V dropped 6 bases and J dropped 2; count of bases not matched to a gene: 3. The CDR3 here is CSAEAGAYNEQFF. DNA for the CDR3: TGCAGTGCAGAAGCGGGAGCCTACAATGAGCAGTTCTTC.

This clonotype was counted only a few times. The J gene is TRBJ2-7, the V gene TRBV20-1, with TRBD2 matching over 10 bases. Trimming removed 8 bases from V and 7 bases from J; junction bases left unmatched: 17. The CDR3 is 15 residues long. CDR1 and CDR2 (germline): DFQATT, SNEGSKA (reference sequence). The CDR3 DNA is TGCAGTCCCGGCCCCGCTAGCGGGAGCCCGCCTGAGCAGTACTTC. It specifies CSPGPASGSPPEQYF.

This chain connects TRBV7-2 to TRBJ2-7; possibly TRBD2 for D (6 bases). CDR1 is SGHTA, CDR2 FQGNSA, per germline. The V gene lost 1 base and the J gene lost 10 bases, with 11 bases spanning the gap. The CDR3 totals 12 residues. CDR3 DNA sequence: TGTGCCAGCAGCTTAGAGGCGGGACGCCAGTACTTC. This encodes CASSLEAGRQYF.

The chain is built from TRBV7-2 and TRBJ2-7, with 10 bases identical to TRBD2. The end of the DNA aligns better with TRBJ2-5, so the J call may be wrong. CDR3 length: 13 residues. Germline lookup yields CDR1 SGHTA and CDR2 FQGNSA. The CDR3 loop is CASSSEREGTQYF. CDR3 nucleotide sequence: TGTGCCAGCAGCAGCGAGCGGGAGGGGACCCAGTACTTC.

The rearrangement joins TRBV29-1 to TRBJ2-7; TRBD2 matches at 11 bases. Germline CDR1 SQVTM, CDR2 ANQGSEA. This CDR3 is 14 amino acids long. Germline trimming cut 2 bases from V and 4 bases from J; bases unmatched to any gene: 4. The CDR3 loop is CSVELAGGLYEQYF. The CDR3 DNA follows: TGCAGCGTTGAACTAGCGGGAGGTCTGTACGAGCAGTACTTC.

In the case of this clonotype: At one of its ends the junction is not consistent with the germline gene, which may arise from a read error. The chain joins TRBV12-3 or TRBV12-4 to TRBJ2-3; D possibly corresponds to TRBD2 (5 bases). The CDR3 runs to 14 residues. CDR3 sequence: CASSRGLRTDAQYF. DNA of the CDR3: TGTGCCAGCAGCCGTGGACTTAGAACAGATGCGCAGTATTTT.

The rearrangement joins TRBV6-1 to TRBJ2-3; 8 bases are a match to TRBD1. The CDR3 is 14 amino acids. With 6 bases clipped from V and 14 bases from J, the junction kept 16 bases outside the gene matches. The germline V gene has CDR1 MNHNS and CDR2 SASEGT. CDR3 sequence: CASSRDRRDRYAYF. The CDR3 DNA follows: TGTGCCAGCAGCCGGGACAGGAGAGACAGATACGCGTATTTT.